Each of the 30 T cell receptor beta chains below was sequenced from the same sample in a study of T cell responses to AZD1222 COVID-19 vaccine. Only in-frame clones appear in the TCRdb table, and some are missing; sequencing was by immunoSEQ multiplex PCR. The sample comprises over 60,000 clones, 88% of which are singletons, and roughly 4.9% rests with the top ten. Sequences were derived from peripheral blood, sampled 28 days after the second dose of the MenACWY control vaccine. The receptors were gathered from an adult who received the MenACWY meningococcal vaccine as a control.

This chain joins TRBV15 and TRBJ1-1; D is unresolved. Per the germline V gene, CDR1 is LNHNV and CDR2 is YYDKDF (reference sequence). V was cut by 6 bases and J by 4 bases, with 12 bases left in between. The CDR3 is made up of 13 amino acids. The CDR3 DNA sequence: TGTGCCACCAGAAAGGAGACGGGCACTGAAGCTTTCTTT. The encoded protein is CATRKETGTEAFF.

This clone has only one observation. The genes are TRBV6-6 and TRBJ1-2; TRBD1 matches at 9 bases. This CDR3 spans 14 amino acids. V lost 5 bases to trimming and J lost 2 bases; unmatched junction nucleotides: 3. Germline CDR1 MNHNY, CDR2 SVGAGI (reference sequence). CDR3 protein: CASSPTGGNYGYTF. CDR3 sequence (DNA): TGTGCCAGCAGTCCGACAGGGGGAAACTATGGCTACACCTTC.

This sequence joins TRBV28 and TRBJ1-1; D remains unclear. V lost 8 bases and J lost 6, with 25 bases in between. Germline CDR1 is MDHEN and CDR2 is SYDVKM. The CDR3 sequence is 16 residues long. The DNA of the CDR3 is TGTGCCAGCCGGTCCGGGCACATAGCAAGGACCGCTGAAGCTTTCTTT. It yields the protein CASRSGHIARTAEAFF. The complete variable domain, with remaining parts taken from reference TRBV28 and TRBJ1-1, reads DVKVTQSSRYLVKRTGEKVFLECVQDMDHENMFWYRQDPGLGLRLIYFSYDVKMKEKGDIPEGYSVSREKKERFSLILESASTNQTSMYLCASRSGHIARTAEAFFGQGTRLTVV.

The V and J genes are TRBV4-1 and TRBJ2-5; D remains unclear. Germline lookup yields CDR1 MGHRA and CDR2 YSYEKL. The CDR3 sequence is 13 residues long. Trimming removed 1 base at V and 7 bases at J, with 10 bases between. CDR3: CASSQVGWGTQYF. The CDR3 nucleotides read TGCGCCAGCAGCCAAGTGGGGTGGGGGACCCAGTACTTC.

The chain combines TRBV9 with TRBJ2-3; 8 bases match TRBD1. CDR3 length equals 16 residues. Germline-derived CDR1 and CDR2 are SGDLS and YYNGEE. V gave up 3 bases and J gave up 3 bases; unmatched junction bases: 9. In DNA, the CDR3 is TGTGCCAGCAGCGGAGACGACAGGGGTGGGACAGATACGCAGTATTTT. Its protein product is CASSGDDRGGTDTQYF.

This clone occurred once. The rearrangement uses TRBV11-2 and TRBJ2-1, with unresolved D. Trimming took off 5 bases at V and 9 bases at J, with 11 bases between the two ends. The germline CDR1 and CDR2 sequences are SGHAT and FQNNGV. This CDR3 region has 12 residues. In nucleotides, the CDR3 is TGTGCCAGCAGCCGCGAGCTGGGTGAGCAGTTCTTC. This gives the protein CASSRELGEQFF.

The rearrangement uses TRBV2 and TRBJ1-3; maybe TRBD1 (5 bases). The CDR3 loop spans 16 amino acids. Germline assignment: CDR1 SNHLY and CDR2 FYNNEI. With 5 bases removed from V and 0 bases from J, the gap between germline ends came to 14 bases. DNA of the CDR3: TGTGCCAGCAGTTATGTCAGGGATTACTCTGGAAACACCATATATTTT. Amino acids: CASSYVRDYSGNTIYF. Complete variable domain (other parts from reference TRBV2 and TRBJ1-3): EPEVTQTPSHQVTQMGQEVILRCVPISNHLYFYWYRQILGQKVEFLVSFYNNEISEKSEIFDDQFSVERPDGSNFTLKIRSTKLEDSAMYFCASSYVRDYSGNTIYFGEGSWLTVV.

The rearrangement uses TRBV7-8 and TRBJ2-3; 7 bases map to TRBD2. The CDR3 has 14 amino acids. Germline-derived CDR1 and CDR2 are SGHVS and FQNEAQ. V trimming: 3 bases; J trimming: 6 bases; junction bases outside the gene matches: 6. CDR3 DNA: TGTGCCAGCAGCTTTAGGAGGGGAGGGGATACGCAGTATTTT. It yields the protein CASSFRRGGDTQYF.

V is TRBV5-4 and J is TRBJ2-7; 7 bases fit TRBD1. In germline, CDR1 is SGHNT, CDR2 YYREEE (reference sequence). The CDR3 is 13 residues long. The ends lost 3 bases at V and 8 bases at J; junction bases unmatched: 8. CDR3 nucleotides: TGTGCCAGCAGCTCCGACAGGGCTCCCCAGCAGTACTTC. Translated, it gives CASSSDRAPQQYF.

The chain is built from TRBV6-2 or TRBV6-3 and TRBJ2-7, with TRBD1 identical over 8 bases. V dropped 6 bases and J dropped 2; count of bases not matched to a gene: 6. Germline lookup yields CDR1 MNHEY and CDR2 SVGEGT. This CDR3 region has 14 residues. The CDR3 sequence: CASSPSGQAYEQYF. The CDR3 DNA sequence: TGTGCCAGCAGCCCATCGGGACAGGCCTACGAGCAGTACTTC.

V is TRBV9 and J is TRBJ1-1; no reliable D call. This CDR3 has 16 amino acids. Germline CDR1 SGDLS, CDR2 YYNGEE. With 2 bases removed from V and 1 base from J, the gap between germline ends came to 15 bases. The CDR3, as DNA: TGTGCCAGCAGCGTTGGACCTGGGCGAGCGAACACTGAAGCTTTCTTT. Its translation: CASSVGPGRANTEAFF. Looking up the rest from reference TRBV9 and TRBJ1-1 gives the full variable domain: DSGVTQTPKHLITATGQRVTLRCSPRSGDLSVYWYQQSLDQGLQFLIQYYNGEERAKGNILERFSAQQFPDLHSELNLSSLELGDSALYFCASSVGPGRANTEAFFGQGTRLTVV.

V gene TRBV9 combines with J gene TRBJ2-5, with TRBD2 as a possible D gene (5 bases). Germline CDR1 is SGDLS and CDR2 is YYNGEE. Trimming took 1 base from V and 5 from J, leaving 12 bases between them. CDR3 length: 14 residues. The DNA for the CDR3 is TGTGCCAGCAGCGTACGGGGTAGAACTGAGACCCAGTACTTC. Its translation is CASSVRGRTETQYF.

V usage is TRBV5-4 and J usage is TRBJ2-7, with a tentative D call TRBD2 (5 bases). The CDR3 spans 15 residues. Germline CDR1 and CDR2: SGHNT and YYREEE (reference sequence). Trimming cost V 0 bases and J 2 bases, with 12 bases left between them. CDR3 sequence reads: CASSLDPDLTYEQYF. As DNA, the CDR3 is TGTGCCAGCAGCTTGGACCCGGACTTAACCTACGAGCAGTACTTC.

This chain uses TRBV19 with TRBJ2-4; D is perhaps TRBD2 (6 bases). V shed 5 bases and J shed 2 bases, with 16 bases lying between them. The CDR3 spans 16 residues. Germline loops: CDR1 LNHDA, CDR2 SQIVND (reference sequence). The CDR3: CASSWRLGMTKNIQYF. The DNA for the CDR3 is TGTGCCAGTAGTTGGAGACTAGGTATGACCAAAAACATTCAGTACTTC.

J is TRBJ2-7 and V is TRBV28; 7 bases agree with TRBD1. J gave up 1 base and V 7 bases, and 7 bases lay outside the gene matches. Germline CDR1 reads MDHEN; CDR2 reads SYDVKM. This CDR3 spans 14 amino acids. The CDR3 DNA reads as TGTGCCAGCATTTCCGGGACAGCATCCTACGAGCAGTACTTC. Protein sequence: CASISGTASYEQYF.

The V and J genes are TRBV6-1 and TRBJ2-7; 9 nucleotides match TRBD1. Losses at the gene ends were 2 bases for V and 5 bases for J; bases not matched to a gene: 7. There are 15 residues in the CDR3. Germline V gene sequence: CDR1 MNHNS, CDR2 SASEGT. CDR3 protein: CASSEMGQGFHEQYF. As DNA, the CDR3 is TGTGCCAGCAGTGAAATGGGACAGGGCTTCCACGAGCAGTACTTC.

The chain recombines TRBV6-2 or TRBV6-3 with TRBJ1-5; D gene ambiguous. CDR1 and CDR2 (germline): MNHEY, SVGEGT. V was cut by 2 bases and J by 1 base, with 12 bases left in between. The CDR3 runs to 16 residues. Here the CDR3 DNA reads TGTGCCAGCAGTTACATGTTTGGGGTGAGCAATCAGCCCCAGCATTTT. This translates into CASSYMFGVSNQPQHF.

The chain joins TRBV12-3 or TRBV12-4 to TRBJ1-1; weak D call: TRBD1 (5 bases). V was cut by 2 bases and J by 10 bases, with 14 bases left in between. The CDR3 has 13 residues. The CDR3 loop reads CASSLIGDAAAFF. The CDR3 DNA is TGTGCCAGCAGTTTAATAGGGGATGCGGCAGCTTTCTTT.

This chain joins TRBV19 and TRBJ2-3, with 11 bases aligning to TRBD1. The CDR3 is made up of 15 amino acids. The trim removed 5 bases at V and 3 bases at J, leaving 4 bases unmatched. Germline CDR1 and CDR2: LNHDA and SQIVND (reference sequence). The CDR3 DNA reads TGTGCCAGTAGTCCTCGGGACAGGGGGACAGATACGCAGTATTTT. It translates to CASSPRDRGTDTQYF.

The chain joins TRBV3-1 (or the pseudogene TRBV3-2) to TRBJ2-3, with 7 bases that match TRBD2. There are 21 residues in the CDR3. V shed 5 bases and J 2 bases; nucleotides not matched to a gene: 25. Germline V gives CDR1 LGHDT, CDR2 YNNKEL (reference sequence). The CDR3, as DNA: TGTGCCAGCAGCTCTCCCCCCGCCGGTCGGCGGTGGGCGGGAGTCACAGATACGCAGTATTTT. Its protein is CASSSPPAGRRWAGVTDTQYF.

This clone was seen just once. In DNA, the CDR3 is TGTGCCAGTAGTTACAGGGTGGCTTCACCCCTCCACTTT. Protein sequence: CASSYRVASPLHF. The rearrangement joins TRBV19 to TRBJ1-6, with D perhaps matching TRBD1 (6 bases). CDR3 length: 13 amino acids. Trimming stripped 5 bases from V and 9 bases from J, with 11 bases between. Germline lookup yields CDR1 LNHDA and CDR2 SQIVND (reference sequence).

This rearrangement joins TRBV7-2 to TRBJ2-3; 11 bases match TRBD2. The CDR3 has 15 residues. Germline trimming cut 7 bases from V and 2 bases from J; bases unmatched to any gene: 5. Per germline, CDR1 SGHTA and CDR2 FQGNSA. The CDR3 is CASTLSGRATDTQYF. DNA for the CDR3: TGTGCCAGCACCCTTAGCGGGAGGGCCACAGATACGCAGTATTTT.

The rearrangement joins TRBV12-3 or TRBV12-4 to TRBJ2-7; 8 bases line up with TRBD1. The length of the CDR3 is 11 residues. V trimming: 4 bases; J trimming: 9 bases; junction bases outside the gene matches: 2. CDR3 bases: TGTGCCAGCAGTTCAGGGGGCGGGCAGTACTTC. This codes for CASSSGGGQYF.

The chain recombines TRBV7-7 with TRBJ2-1; 9 bases map to TRBD2. CDR3 length: 14 residues. After removal of 8 bases from V and 7 bases from J, the junction contained 9 bases not matched to a gene. Looked up from germline, CDR1 is SSHAT and CDR2 is FNYEAQ (reference sequence). The CDR3 region is CASASASGVNEQFF. Here the CDR3 DNA reads TGTGCCAGCGCCTCGGCTAGCGGGGTGAATGAGCAGTTCTTC.

V and J are TRBV5-4 and TRBJ2-2, with D maybe TRBD2 (6 bases). The V and J ends lost 0 bases and 4 bases respectively, with 13 bases between them. There are 16 residues in the CDR3. Looked up from germline, CDR1 is SGHNT and CDR2 is YYREEE (reference sequence). The CDR3 nucleotides are TGTGCCAGCAGCTTGGCCTCGGAGCGGGCCACCGGGGAGCTGTTTTTT. Its translation: CASSLASERATGELFF.

The J gene is TRBJ2-5, the V gene TRBV4-1; 9 bases line up with TRBD2. The germline CDR1 and CDR2 sequences are MGHRA and YSYEKL. The CDR3 is made up of 15 amino acids. V dropped 5 bases and J dropped 5; count of bases not matched to a gene: 9. Written as DNA, the CDR3 is TGCGCCAGCAGCTCTGGTAGCGGGAGCGGGGAGACCCAGTACTTC. This sequence encodes CASSSGSGSGETQYF.

V and J are TRBV7-6 and TRBJ2-2; maybe TRBD2 (5 bases). The V gene's germline CDR1 is SGHVS and CDR2 FNYEAQ. Trimming shortened V by 5 bases and J by 4 bases, and 14 bases separated the two germline ends. The CDR3 loop spans 15 amino acids. CDR3 DNA: TGTGCCAGCAGCCCCGCCCTAGCAGCCACCGGGGAGCTGTTTTTT. This translates into CASSPALAATGELFF.

The V and J genes are TRBV21-1 and TRBJ2-5; TRBD1 is the table's D call, not checked against the DNA. TRBV21-1 is given as a pseudogene. The CDR3 runs 16 residues. The CDR3 DNA sequence: TGTGCCAGCAGCAAGTTGGGCAACAACAACCAAGAGACCCAGTACTTC. Translated: CASSKLGNNNQETQYF.

The chain couples TRBV4-1 to TRBJ2-6, with D perhaps matching TRBD2 (6 bases). Trimming removed 2 bases at V and 0 bases at J, with 11 bases between. This CDR3 has 17 amino acids. Germline V lookup: CDR1 MGHRA, CDR2 YSYEKL. CDR3 amino acids: CASSQSRGSSGANVLTF. DNA for the CDR3: TGCGCCAGCAGCCAATCCCGGGGGAGCTCTGGGGCCAACGTCCTGACTTTC.

The DNA for the CDR3 is TGTGCCAGCAGTACTCTAGCGGGAGCGAACTACGAGCAGTACTTC. Encoded protein: CASSTLAGANYEQYF. The V and J genes are TRBV6-5 and TRBJ2-7; 10 bases map to TRBD2. Germline loops: CDR1 MNHEY, CDR2 SVGAGI. The CDR3 runs to 15 residues. J lost 3 bases, V lost 5 bases, and 7 bases had no gene match.